The entry below gives a single T cell receptor beta chain sequence along with its context. Different DNA sequences within this sample yield the same CDR3. Patients from Seattle were sampled longitudinally, starting during active infection. The sample originates from a study of blood T cell repertoires in COVID-19. Study-level information: Some COVID-19 samples were acute and others convalescent; all came from the United States, Italy and Spain. Sources were T cells, B-cell-depleted T cells, or PBMCs; the material itself was cDNA or gDNA.

Per the authors' pipeline: Reference gene primers were amplified, and this amplification served to estimate nucleated cell counts. Sequencing was performed with immunoSEQ multiplex PCR; in TCRdb, only in-frame clones are kept and a portion is missing. The V and J calls and clone size were taken over from that table, and D and trimming were inferred from the DNA. The data contain over 50,000 clones, approximately 81% of them singletons. Trimming cost V 3 bases and J 2 bases, with 9 bases left between them. Germline V gene lookup returns CDR1 KGHDR and CDR2 SFDVKD. This CDR3 has 14 residues. This clonotype originated in a man aged 55 to 70 with COVID-19, enrolled during active disease. The chain carries TRBV24-1 and TRBJ1-2, with TRBD1 as a possible D gene (5 bases). Material: peripheral blood. The CDR3 protein is CATSDPQGNYGYTF. The DNA for the CDR3 is TGTGCCACCAGTGATCCTCAGGGAAACTATGGCTACACCTTC.